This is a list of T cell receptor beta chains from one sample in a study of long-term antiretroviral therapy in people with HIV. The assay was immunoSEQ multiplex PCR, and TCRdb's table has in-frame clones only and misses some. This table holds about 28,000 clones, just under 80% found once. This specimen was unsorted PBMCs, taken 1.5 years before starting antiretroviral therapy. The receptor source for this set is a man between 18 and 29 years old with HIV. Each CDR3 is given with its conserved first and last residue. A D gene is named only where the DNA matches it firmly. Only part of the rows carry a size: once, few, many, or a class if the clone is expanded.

cdr3_aa: CASSSGPGLYNEQFF; cdr3_nt: TGTGCCAGTAGTAGCGGACCGGGACTCTATAATGAGCAGTTCTTC; cdr3_length: 15; clone_size: once; d_call: -; j_call: TRBJ2-1; v_call: TRBV19
cdr3_aa: CASSLSGTGYYEQYF; cdr3_nt: TGTGCCAGCAGTTTATCCGGGACAGGGTACTACGAGCAGTACTTC; cdr3_length: 15; clone_size: -; d_call: TRBD1; j_call: TRBJ2-7; v_call: TRBV27
cdr3_aa: CASSYLLPGGAEAFF; cdr3_nt: TGTGCCAGTAGTTACCTTCTTCCGGGAGGGGCTGAAGCTTTCTTT; cdr3_length: 15; clone_size: -; d_call: -; j_call: TRBJ1-1; v_call: TRBV19
cdr3_aa: CSGYRRTGELFF; cdr3_nt: TGCAGCGGTTACCGGAGGACCGGGGAGCTGTTTTTT; cdr3_length: 12; clone_size: -; d_call: -; j_call: TRBJ2-2; v_call: TRBV29-1
cdr3_aa: CASTPGHLYSYEQYF; cdr3_nt: TGTGCCAGCACCCCGGGACACTTATACTCCTACGAGCAGTACTTC; cdr3_length: 15; clone_size: -; d_call: -; j_call: TRBJ2-7; v_call: TRBV2
cdr3_aa: CASSLGLAGDLNEQFF; cdr3_nt: TGTGCCAGCAGCTTAGGGCTAGCGGGAGATCTCAATGAGCAGTTCTTC; cdr3_length: 16; clone_size: -; d_call: TRBD2; j_call: TRBJ2-1; v_call: TRBV7-9
cdr3_aa: CASSVHGGDTQYF; cdr3_nt: TGTGCCAGCAGTGTCCACGGGGGAGATACGCAGTATTTT; cdr3_length: 13; clone_size: -; d_call: -; j_call: TRBJ2-3; v_call: TRBV6-1
cdr3_aa: CASSLGSSYEQFF; cdr3_nt: TGTGCCAGCAGCTTAGGTTCCAGCTATGAGCAGTTCTTC; cdr3_length: 13; clone_size: -; d_call: -; j_call: TRBJ2-1; v_call: TRBV7-8
cdr3_aa: CASSYYSGAEQYF; cdr3_nt: TGTGCCAGCAGTTACTATTCAGGGGCCGAGCAGTACTTC; cdr3_length: 13; clone_size: -; d_call: -; j_call: TRBJ2-7; v_call: TRBV6-5
cdr3_aa: CASSPGEMNTEAFF; cdr3_nt: TGTGCCAGCAGTCCCGGGGAGATGAACACTGAAGCTTTCTTT; cdr3_length: 14; clone_size: -; d_call: -; j_call: TRBJ1-1; v_call: TRBV27
cdr3_aa: CAISESTTGYFTDTQYF; cdr3_nt: TGTGCCATCAGTGAGTCTACGACGGGGTATTTCACAGATACGCAGTATTTT; cdr3_length: 17; clone_size: few; d_call: -; j_call: TRBJ2-3; v_call: TRBV10-3